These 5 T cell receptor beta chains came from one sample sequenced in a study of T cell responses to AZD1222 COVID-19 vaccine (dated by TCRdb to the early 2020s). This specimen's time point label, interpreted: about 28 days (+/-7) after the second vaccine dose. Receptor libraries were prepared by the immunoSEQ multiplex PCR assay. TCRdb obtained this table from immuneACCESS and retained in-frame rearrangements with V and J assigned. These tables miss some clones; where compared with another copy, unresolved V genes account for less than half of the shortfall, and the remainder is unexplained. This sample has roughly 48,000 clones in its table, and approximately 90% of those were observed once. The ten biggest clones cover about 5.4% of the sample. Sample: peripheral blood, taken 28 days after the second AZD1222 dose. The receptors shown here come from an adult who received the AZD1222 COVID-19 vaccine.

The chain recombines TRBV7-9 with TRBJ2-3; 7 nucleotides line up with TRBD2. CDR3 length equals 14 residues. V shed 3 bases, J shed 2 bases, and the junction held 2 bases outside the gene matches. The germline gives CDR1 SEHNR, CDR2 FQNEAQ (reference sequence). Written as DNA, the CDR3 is TGTGCCAGCAGCTTGGCGGGAGCCACAGATACGCAGTATTTT. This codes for CASSLAGATDTQYF.

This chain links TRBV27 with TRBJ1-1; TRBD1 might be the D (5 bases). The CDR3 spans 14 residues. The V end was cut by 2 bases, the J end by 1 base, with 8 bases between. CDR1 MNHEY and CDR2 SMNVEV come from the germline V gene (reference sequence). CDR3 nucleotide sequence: TGTGCCAGCAGTTTAACGCAGGGGAACACTGAAGCTTTCTTT. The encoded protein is CASSLTQGNTEAFF.

For the CDR3, the DNA is TGTGCCAGCAGCCAAGCGGGTTACGAGCAGTACTTC. Its translation is CASSQAGYEQYF. The chain couples TRBV3-1 (or the pseudogene TRBV3-2) to TRBJ2-7; D call uncertain. The CDR3 consists of 12 residues. Trimming left V 1 base short and J 4 bases short, with 5 bases between. Germline CDR1 and CDR2: LGHDT and YNNKEL (reference sequence).

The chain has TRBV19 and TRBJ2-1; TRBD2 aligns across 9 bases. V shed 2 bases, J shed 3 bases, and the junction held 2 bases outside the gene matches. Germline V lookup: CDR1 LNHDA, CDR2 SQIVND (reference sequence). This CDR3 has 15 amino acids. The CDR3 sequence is CASSINSGSYNEQFF. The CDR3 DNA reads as TGTGCCAGTAGTATAAATAGCGGGAGCTACAATGAGCAGTTCTTC.

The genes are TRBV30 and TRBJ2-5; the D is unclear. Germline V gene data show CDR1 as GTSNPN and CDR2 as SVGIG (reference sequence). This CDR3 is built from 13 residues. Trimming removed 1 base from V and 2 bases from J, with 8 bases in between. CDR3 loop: CAWSASVQETQYF. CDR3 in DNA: TGTGCCTGGAGTGCTAGTGTTCAAGAGACCCAGTACTTC.